This T cell receptor (beta chain) was captured by sequencing in a study of cytomegalovirus exposure and HLA in healthy donors. Findings and caveats of the study: Most TCR sequences were uncommon, yet certain public TCRs appeared in many donors. Associated with cytomegalovirus, according to the listing, were approximately 160 TCR beta chains.

Details on this clone: Its antigen remains unidentified.

From germline, CDR1 is PRHDT and CDR2 FYEKMQ (reference sequence). The CDR3 is 14 residues long. V shed 5 bases and J 0 bases; nucleotides not matched to a gene: 4. Some clones are missing from TCRdb's copy, which holds only in-frame ones; the method was immunoSEQ multiplex PCR. The sample has about 140,000 clones; about 90% are singletons. This rearrangement joins TRBV13 to TRBJ2-7; 7 nucleotides agree with TRBD1. The source material was PBMCs. The sequence derives from a man between 18 and 35 years old in good health and CMV-seronegative. The CDR3 protein is CASSLRDSSYEQYF. The DNA for the CDR3 is TGTGCCAGCAGCCTCCGGGACAGCTCCTACGAGCAGTACTTC.